These 15 T cell receptor beta chains were all obtained from the same sample, sequenced in a study of CXCR3-negative and CXCR3-positive naive CD8 T cells (dated by TCRdb to about 2019). Sequenced using a NextSeq 550. The Human TCR Profiling Kit (MiLaboratory) was used to prepare UMI-labeled 5' RACE TRB cDNA libraries. TCRdb reprocessed the reads, and each CDR3 protein sequence is entered once, without DNA. The table held for this sample gives about 48,000 distinct CDR3 sequences. The ten largest account for about 15% of the sample. The sample was memory CD8+ T cells from blood. In light of the paper, this sample's cell subset or site label describes: conventional CD8+ memory T cells (TMEM), sorted as controls. The receptor set was obtained from a human donor in good health. Some clones in this sample may be carry-over from other donors' samples.

The V gene is TRBV5-1, the J gene TRBJ2-7; TCRdb gives TRBD1 as the D gene, but with no DNA this cannot be confirmed. The CDR3 contains 16 residues. Germline V gene data show CDR1 as SGHRS and CDR2 as YFSETQ. CDR3 loop: CASSLNNRDRAREQYF. The full variable domain, completed using reference TRBV5-1 and TRBJ2-7, is KAGVTQTPRYLIKTRGQQVTLSCSPISGHRSVSWYQQTPGQGLQFLFEYFSETQRNKGNFPGRFSGRQFSNSRSEMNVSTLELGDSALYLCASSLNNRDRAREQYFGPGTRLTVT.

V and J are TRBV19 and TRBJ1-5; TCRdb gives TRBD1 as the D gene, but with no DNA this cannot be confirmed. Germline V lookup: CDR1 LNHDA, CDR2 SQIVND (reference sequence). The CDR3 consists of 17 residues. CDR3 residues: CAILPGGQAISNQPQHF.

This chain joins TRBV12-3 or TRBV12-4 and TRBJ1-4; TCRdb names TRBD1, which stays unverified in the absence of DNA. This CDR3 has 14 amino acids. The chain's CDR3 is CASTRQAINEKLFF.

J is TRBJ2-1 and V is TRBV7-9; no DNA is available, so the TRBD1 call from TCRdb remains unchecked. Germline V CDR1 and CDR2: SEHNR, FQNEAQ (reference sequence). CDR3 length equals 15 residues. The CDR3 spells CASSSPRNFDNEQFF.

The chain carries TRBV10-2 and TRBJ1-1. CDR3 length: 14 residues. Per the germline V gene, CDR1 is WSHSY and CDR2 is SAAADI. CDR3 region: CAGSESTGNTEAFF.

V and J are TRBV3-1 and TRBJ2-5; as DNA is missing, the TRBD1 call by TCRdb cannot be tested. This CDR3 has 14 amino acids. Germline V gene lookup returns CDR1 LGHDT and CDR2 YNNKEL (reference sequence). This CDR3 is CASSQLRGAETQYF.

The CDR3 is CASSFRTSGRASETQYF. This rearrangement joins TRBV7-7 to TRBJ2-5; the D gene TCRdb calls, TRBD2, cannot be checked with no DNA. CDR3 length: 17 amino acids. Germline CDR1 and CDR2: SSHAT and FNYEAQ (reference sequence).

The J gene is TRBJ2-1, the V gene TRBV6-5; TCRdb names TRBD2, which stays unverified in the absence of DNA. CDR3 length equals 16 residues. Germline CDR1 is MNHEY and CDR2 is SVGAGI. The CDR3 sequence: CASSYGPGLGLNEQFF.

J is TRBJ1-5 and V is TRBV10-1; the D call from TCRdb, TRBD1, cannot be confirmed without DNA. The germline gives CDR1 WNHNN, CDR2 SYGVQD (reference sequence). CDR3 size: 18 residues. CDR3: CASSELGTGGKRNQPQHF.

This clonotype is deemed medium-sized by its frequency. The V gene is TRBV7-9, the J gene TRBJ2-7; TCRdb proposes TRBD1, but this gene call is untestable without DNA. This CDR3 is built from 15 residues. Germline CDR1 SEHNR, CDR2 FQNEAQ (reference sequence). This CDR3 reads CASSPTGTISYEQYF.

V gene TRBV10-2 combines with J gene TRBJ2-1; as DNA is missing, the TRBD1 call by TCRdb cannot be tested. The length of the CDR3 is 14 residues. Germline CDR1 and CDR2: WSHSY and SAAADI. CDR3 region: CASKGTGVWNEQFF.

The genes are TRBV6-2 or TRBV6-3 and TRBJ2-2. There are 14 residues in the CDR3. Germline V gene lookup returns CDR1 MNHEY and CDR2 SVGEGT. The CDR3 sequence: CASSYGKNTGELFF.

V usage is TRBV20-1 and J usage is TRBJ1-2; TCRdb names TRBD1, which stays unverified in the absence of DNA. The germline V gene encodes CDR1 DFQATT and CDR2 SNEGSKA (reference sequence). The CDR3 is 13 amino acids. CDR3 region: CSALWTENYGYTF.

This chain connects TRBV7-3 to TRBJ2-7. This CDR3 is built from 13 residues. From germline, CDR1 is SGHTA and CDR2 FQGTGA. CDR3 in amino acids: CASSPMVSGEQYF.

The chain recombines TRBV16 with TRBJ1-2; TCRdb designates TRBD1, a call that cannot be tested without DNA. The germline CDR1 and CDR2 sequences are KGHSY and FQNENV. CDR3 size: 13 residues. The CDR3 loop reads CASSPLGGRGYTF.